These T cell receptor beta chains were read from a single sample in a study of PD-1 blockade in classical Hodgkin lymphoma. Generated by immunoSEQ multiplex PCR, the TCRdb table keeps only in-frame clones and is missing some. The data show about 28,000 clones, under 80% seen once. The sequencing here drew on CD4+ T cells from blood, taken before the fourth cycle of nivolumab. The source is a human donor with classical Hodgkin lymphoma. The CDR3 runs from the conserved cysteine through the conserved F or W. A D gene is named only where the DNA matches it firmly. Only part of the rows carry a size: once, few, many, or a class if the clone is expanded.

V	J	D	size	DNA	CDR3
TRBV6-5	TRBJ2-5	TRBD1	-	TGTGCCAGCGCCCTAATGACAGGGAGAGAGACCCAGTACTTC	CASALMTGRETQYF
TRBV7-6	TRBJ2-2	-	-	TGTGCCAGCAGGGCTACAGTTACGAACACCGGGGAGCTGTTTTTT	CASRATVTNTGELFF
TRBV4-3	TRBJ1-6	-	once	TGCGCCAGCAGCTTGGGAGGTAATTCACCCCTCCACTTT	CASSLGGNSPLHF
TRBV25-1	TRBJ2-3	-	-	TGTGCCAGCAGTGAATCTGGGACCACAGATACGCAGTATTTT	CASSESGTTDTQYF
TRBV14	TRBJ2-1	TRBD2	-	TGTGCCAGCAGCCAGATAGCGGGAGGGTACAATGAGCAGTTCTTC	CASSQIAGGYNEQFF
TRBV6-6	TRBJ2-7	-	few	TGTGCCAGCAGTAGACACGAATTAACCTACGAGCAGTACTTC	CASSRHELTYEQYF
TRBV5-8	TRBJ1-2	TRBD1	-	TGTGCCAGCAGCGACCGGACAGGGAGGGGCTACACCTTC	CASSDRTGRGYTF
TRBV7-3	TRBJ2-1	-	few	TGTGCCAGCAGCTCGCGGGGCGACAATGAGCAGTTCTTC	CASSSRGDNEQFF
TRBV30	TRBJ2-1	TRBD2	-	TGTGCCTGGAGTGCAGCGGGAGGCAACGAGCAGTTCTTC	CAWSAAGGNEQFF
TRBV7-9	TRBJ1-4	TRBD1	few	TGTGCCAGCAGCCCCTCCGGGACAGCTAATGAAAAACTGTTTTTT	CASSPSGTANEKLFF
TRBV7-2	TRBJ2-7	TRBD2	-	TGTGCCAGCAGGACTAGCGGGAGTTGGGAGCAGTACTTC	CASRTSGSWEQYF
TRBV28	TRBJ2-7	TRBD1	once	TGTGCCAGCAGTGACGGGACAGGGGGTCAGGAAGAGCAGTACTTC	CASSDGTGGQEEQYF
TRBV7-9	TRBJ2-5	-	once	TGTGCCAGCAGCTTCTCCAGTCTCCAAGAGACCCAGTACTTC	CASSFSSLQETQYF
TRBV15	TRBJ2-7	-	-	TGTGCCACCAGCAGAGTATACAGTGGAAGGACCTCAAGCTCCTACGAGCAGTACTTC	CATSRVYSGRTSSSYEQYF
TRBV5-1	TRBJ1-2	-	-	TGCGCCAGCAGCTTGGAGGGCAGGGGCTACACCTTC	CASSLEGRGYTF
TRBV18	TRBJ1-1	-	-	TGTGCCAGCTCACCCCGAGTGGGTTTGAGCGGCACTGAAGCTTTCTTT	CASSPRVGLSGTEAFF
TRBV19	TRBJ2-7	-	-	TGTGCCAGTAGGGGCACCCTGGGGGAGCAGTACTTC	CASRGTLGEQYF
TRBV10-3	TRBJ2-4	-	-	TGTGCCATCAGTGAGGAGCAAAACATTCAGTACTTC	CAISEEQNIQYF